The 10 T cell receptor beta chains below all came from one sample that was sequenced in a study of beta chain features in type 1 diabetes. The study's findings and limits: The study found moderately but significantly shorter TCRB CDR3s in all four CD4+ subsets of Type 1 diabetes patients.

Expressed TCRB transcripts were sequenced after all isolated RNA was converted to cDNA. Only in-frame clones appear in the TCRdb table, and some are missing; sequencing was by immunoSEQ multiplex PCR. The sample has approximately 360,000 clones; roughly 12% are singletons. These TCRs are of unknown antigen specificity. The sequenced sample consisted of naive CD4+ T cells from blood. These receptors were collected from a woman in her late teens or twenties with type 1 diabetes.

The chain uses TRBV6-7 and TRBJ1-1, with D possibly matching TRBD1 (5 bases). TRBV6-7 is an ORF for which the function is uncertain. The CDR3 extends over 17 amino acids. The germline V and J ends were trimmed by 0 bases and 5 bases, with 19 bases remaining between them. CDR3 sequence reads: CASSYSGPGPPWTEAFF. As DNA, the CDR3 is TGTGCCAGCAGTTACTCGGGGCCAGGGCCCCCCTGGACTGAAGCTTTCTTT.

This chain uses TRBV19 with TRBJ1-5; D possibly corresponds to TRBD1 (5 bases). Deletions cut 8 bases from V and 4 bases from J, with 12 bases between. The length of the CDR3 is 13 residues. Germline CDR1 reads LNHDA; CDR2 reads SQIVND (reference sequence). In DNA, the CDR3 is TGTGCCAGTTCTGACAGAGATAATCAGCCCCAGCATTTT. Its translation: CASSDRDNQPQHF. Full variable domain (remainder filled in from reference TRBV19 and TRBJ1-5): DGGITQSPKYLFRKEGQNVTLSCEQNLNHDAMYWYRQDPGQGLRLIYYSQIVNDFQKGDIAEGYSVSREKKESFPLTVTSAQKNPTAFYLCASSDRDNQPQHFGDGTRLSIL.

This clone appeared a few times. The chain carries TRBV28 and TRBJ2-6, with D possibly TRBD1 on 5 matching bases. The V gene's germline CDR1 is MDHEN and CDR2 SYDVKM. The CDR3 has 13 residues. V gave up 8 bases and J gave up 0 bases, with 5 bases separating them. CDR3 loop: CASDSSGANVLTF. CDR3 nucleotide sequence: TGTGCCAGCGACAGCTCTGGGGCCAACGTCCTGACTTTC.

This clone was recorded a few times. The chain recombines TRBV19 with TRBJ1-1, with a weak D call TRBD1 (6 bases). V shed 6 bases and J shed 4 bases, with 12 bases lying between them. CDR1 is LNHDA, CDR2 SQIVND, per germline (reference sequence). The CDR3 is 13 residues long. The CDR3 protein is CASRDQGTTEAFF. CDR3 nucleotide sequence: TGTGCCAGTAGGGATCAGGGGACCACTGAAGCTTTCTTT.

This clone has only a few counts. The V gene is TRBV27, the J gene TRBJ2-2; perhaps TRBD1 as D (5 bases). V was clipped by 5 bases and J by 11 bases, with 21 bases between them. Germline assignment: CDR1 MNHEY and CDR2 SMNVEV (reference sequence). This CDR3 contains 15 residues. Here the CDR3 DNA reads TGTGCCAGCAGTACAATCCCCGTGCAGGGAACCGAGCTGTTTTTT. Translated: CASSTIPVQGTELFF.

This clone has only a few counts. This chain connects TRBV18 to TRBJ1-1; no firm D call. Trimming took off 4 bases at V and 4 bases at J, with 13 bases between the two ends. Germline lookup yields CDR1 KGHSH and CDR2 LQKENI. The CDR3 spans 14 residues. The CDR3, as DNA: TGTGCCAGCTCACGCCCCGAGCGGGGCACTGAAGCTTTCTTT. It is translated as CASSRPERGTEAFF. Using reference TRBV18 and TRBJ1-1 for the parts outside the CDR3, the full variable domain is NAGVMQNPRHLVRRRGQEARLRCSPMKGHSHVYWYRQLPEEGLKFMVYLQKENIIDESGMPKERFSAEFPKEGPSILRIQQVVRGDSAAYFCASSRPERGTEAFFGQGTRLTVV.

This clone has just a few counts. V gene TRBV9 combines with J gene TRBJ1-4; D gene uncertain. Trimming took off 3 bases at V and 7 bases at J, with 13 bases between the two ends. The germline CDR1 and CDR2 sequences are SGDLS and YYNGEE. The CDR3 runs 14 residues. CDR3 DNA sequence: TGTGCCAGCAGCGCGTGGGAGAGGGCTGAAAAACTGTTTTTT. It yields the protein CASSAWERAEKLFF.

This clone came up once. The chain combines TRBV5-4 with TRBJ2-6; 12 bases are shared with TRBD1. Germline V lookup: CDR1 SGHNT, CDR2 YYREEE (reference sequence). The CDR3 consists of 19 residues. With 0 bases clipped from V and 4 bases from J, the junction kept 8 bases outside the gene matches. The CDR3: CASSLARGQGAKGANVLTF. For the CDR3, the DNA is TGTGCCAGCAGCTTGGCCCGGGGACAGGGGGCGAAAGGGGCCAACGTCCTGACTTTC.

This clone was counted between two and nine times. The V gene is TRBV5-6, the J gene TRBJ1-6; possible D gene TRBD1, 6 bases. The CDR3 runs 13 residues. Trimming removed 2 bases from V and 9 bases from J, with 9 bases in between. Looked up from germline, CDR1 is SGHDT and CDR2 is YYEEEE. The CDR3 nucleotides read TGTGCCAGCAGCTTCAGGGGCGGTTCACCCCTCCACTTT. Its protein is CASSFRGGSPLHF.

The chain employs TRBV5-4 and TRBJ2-3; 7 nucleotides line up with TRBD1. Germline CDR1 is SGHNT and CDR2 is YYREEE (reference sequence). This CDR3 has 14 residues. J was trimmed by 4 bases and V by 5 bases; bases with no gene match: 7. CDR3 region: CASRPGGMADTQYF. In nucleotides, the CDR3 is TGTGCCAGCAGACCAGGGGGTATGGCAGATACGCAGTATTTT. Based on the CDR3 plus reference TRBV5-4 and TRBJ2-3, the full variable domain is ETGVTQSPTHLIKTRGQQVTLRCSSQSGHNTVSWYQQALGQGPQFIFQYYREEENGRGNFPPRFSGLQFPNYSSELNVNALELDDSALYLCASRPGGMADTQYFGPGTRLTVL.